This TCR beta chain was captured in a study of T cell repertoires in cytomegalovirus infection. Study-level information: TCR beta signatures that were public indicated CMV infection and matching HLA type.

Unmatched junction bases numbered 2, after V lost 5 bases and J lost 3 bases. This CDR3 has 14 amino acids. CDR1 and CDR2 (germline): SGHTA, FQGTGA. Points from the study as a whole: Predominance within the ex vivo response was attributable to HLA-C-restricted CMV-specific TCR beta clonotypes. Totalled public TCR beta family frequency picked out people who carried CMV plus the relevant HLA.

TCRdb used MiXCR to reprocess the reads, holding one entry per CDR3 protein. The top ten hold around 25% of the sample, which has approximately 500,000 distinct CDR3 sequences, more than 15% seen once. This clonotype was detected ten times or more. What it binds is not known. This sequence originates from a human donor in good health (CMV status not recorded). Some clones in this sample may be carry-over from other donors' samples. The chain links TRBV7-3 to TRBJ2-7, with TRBD2 matching over 12 bases. The sequencing input was CD8+ T cells from PBMCs. CDR3 in DNA: TGTGCCAGCAGCGAGACTAGCGGGAGCTACGAGCAGTACTTC. It translates to CASSETSGSYEQYF.